These 4 T cell receptor beta chains share one sample of origin, sequenced in a study of PD-L1 blockade in urothelial cancer. Profiling relied on immunoSEQ multiplex PCR, and the TCRdb table lists in-frame clones only, not all of them. This sample yields about 40,000 clones, of which around 82% are seen a single time; about 17% belongs to the top ten. The sequencing used PBMCs, collected around atezolizumab (anti-PD-L1) treatment. The source is a man aged 55-75 years with urothelial cancer.

The chain uses TRBV7-8 and TRBJ2-1; 10 bases are a match to TRBD2. This CDR3 has 17 residues. Germline V gene sequence: CDR1 SGHVS, CDR2 FQNEAQ. J lost 5 bases, V lost 1 base, and 8 bases had no gene match. The CDR3: CASSLVVGLAGDNEQFF. CDR3 DNA sequence: TGTGCCAGCAGCTTAGTAGTTGGTCTAGCGGGAGACAATGAGCAGTTCTTC.

The chain combines TRBV18 with TRBJ1-1; the D gene is possibly TRBD1 (6 bases). The CDR3 extends over 15 amino acids. With 0 bases removed from V and 3 bases from J, the gap between germline ends came to 11 bases. Germline loops: CDR1 KGHSH, CDR2 LQKENI. CDR3 nucleotides: TGTGCCAGCTCACCACCAAACAGGGTGTACACTGAAGCTTTCTTT. This sequence encodes CASSPPNRVYTEAFF.

This clone was found once. The chain is built from TRBV7-9 and TRBJ1-1; 7 positions agree with TRBD1. The CDR3 is 15 residues long. Germline values: CDR1 SEHNR, CDR2 FQNEAQ (reference sequence). The J segment lost 8 bases and the V segment lost 4 bases, leaving 13 bases of the junction unmatched. The CDR3 bases are TGTGCCAGCAGCTGGGGACAGCCCCCCGAGCAAGAAGCTTTCTTT. Amino acids: CASSWGQPPEQEAFF.

V and J are TRBV5-1 and TRBJ2-2, with D perhaps TRBD1 (7 bases). Trimming took 7 bases from V and 4 from J, leaving 23 bases between them. The V gene's germline CDR1 is SGHRS and CDR2 YFSETQ. The CDR3 is 17 amino acids. CDR3 coding DNA: TGCGCCAGCGGAGGGGGCCTCCGGGACTCCTTCACCGGGGAGCTGTTTTTT. This gives the protein CASGGGLRDSFTGELFF.